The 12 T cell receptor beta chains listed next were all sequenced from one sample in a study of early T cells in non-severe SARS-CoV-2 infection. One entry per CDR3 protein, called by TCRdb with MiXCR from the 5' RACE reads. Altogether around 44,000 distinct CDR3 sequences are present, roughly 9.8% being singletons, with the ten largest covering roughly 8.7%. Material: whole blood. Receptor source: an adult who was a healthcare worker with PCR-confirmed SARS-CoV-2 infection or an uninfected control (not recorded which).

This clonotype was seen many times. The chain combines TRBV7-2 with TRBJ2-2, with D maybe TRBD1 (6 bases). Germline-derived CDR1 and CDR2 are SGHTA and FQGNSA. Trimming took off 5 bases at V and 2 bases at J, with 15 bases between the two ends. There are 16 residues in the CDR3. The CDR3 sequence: CASSPKGTLNTGELFF. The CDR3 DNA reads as TGTGCCAGCAGCCCCAAAGGGACACTAAACACCGGGGAGCTGTTTTTT.

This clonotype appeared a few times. CDR3 in DNA: TGCAGCGTTGAACGCGGGAGCTTCAATGAGCAGTTCTTC. This codes for CSVERGSFNEQFF. J is TRBJ2-1 and V is TRBV29-1; 7 positions match TRBD2. The CDR3 has 13 amino acids. V was pared by 2 bases and J by 6 bases, with 4 bases of the junction left unmatched. The germline V gene encodes CDR1 SQVTM and CDR2 ANQGSEA.

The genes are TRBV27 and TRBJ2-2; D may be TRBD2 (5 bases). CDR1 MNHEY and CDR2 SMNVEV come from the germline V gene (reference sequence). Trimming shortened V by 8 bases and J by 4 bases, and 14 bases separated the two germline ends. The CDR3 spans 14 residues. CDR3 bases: TGTGCCAGCGCGAGGGAAGTCGGCACCGGGGAGCTGTTTTTT. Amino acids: CASAREVGTGELFF.

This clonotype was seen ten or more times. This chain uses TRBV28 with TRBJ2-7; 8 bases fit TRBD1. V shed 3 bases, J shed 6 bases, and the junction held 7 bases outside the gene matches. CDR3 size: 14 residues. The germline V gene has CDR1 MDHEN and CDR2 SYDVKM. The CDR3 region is CASSFRQGPGEQYF. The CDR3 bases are TGTGCCAGCAGTTTCCGACAGGGGCCGGGCGAGCAGTACTTC.

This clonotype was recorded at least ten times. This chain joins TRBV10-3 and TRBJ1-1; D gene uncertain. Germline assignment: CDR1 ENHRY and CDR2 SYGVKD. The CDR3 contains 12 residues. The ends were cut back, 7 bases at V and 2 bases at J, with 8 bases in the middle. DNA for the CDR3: TGTGCCATCAAAGCAGTTAACACTGAAGCTTTCTTT. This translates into CAIKAVNTEAFF.

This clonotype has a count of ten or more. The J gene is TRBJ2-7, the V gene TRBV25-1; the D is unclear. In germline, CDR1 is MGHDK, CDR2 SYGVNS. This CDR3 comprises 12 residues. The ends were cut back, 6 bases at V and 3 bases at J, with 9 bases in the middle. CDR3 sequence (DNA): TGTGCCAGCAGGGCAGGCCTCTACGAGCAGTACTTC. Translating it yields CASRAGLYEQYF.

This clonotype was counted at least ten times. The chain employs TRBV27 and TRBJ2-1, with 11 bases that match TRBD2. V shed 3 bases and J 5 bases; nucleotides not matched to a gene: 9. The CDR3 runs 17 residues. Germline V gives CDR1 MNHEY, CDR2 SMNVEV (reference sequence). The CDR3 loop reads CASSLPRLAGSHNEQFF. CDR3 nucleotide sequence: TGTGCCAGCAGTTTGCCCCGACTAGCGGGATCACACAATGAGCAGTTCTTC.

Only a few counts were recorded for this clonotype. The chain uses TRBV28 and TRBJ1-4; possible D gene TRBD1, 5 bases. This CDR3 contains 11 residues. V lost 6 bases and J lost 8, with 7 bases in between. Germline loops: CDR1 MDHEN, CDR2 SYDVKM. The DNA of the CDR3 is TGTGCCAGCAGGACAGAGGAAAAACTGTTTTTT. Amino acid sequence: CASRTEEKLFF.

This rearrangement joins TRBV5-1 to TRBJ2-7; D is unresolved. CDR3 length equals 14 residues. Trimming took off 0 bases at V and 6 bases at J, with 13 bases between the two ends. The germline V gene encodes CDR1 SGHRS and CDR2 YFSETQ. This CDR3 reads CASSLEPFSREQYF. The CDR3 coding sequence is TGCGCCAGCAGCTTGGAACCTTTTTCGCGCGAGCAGTACTTC.

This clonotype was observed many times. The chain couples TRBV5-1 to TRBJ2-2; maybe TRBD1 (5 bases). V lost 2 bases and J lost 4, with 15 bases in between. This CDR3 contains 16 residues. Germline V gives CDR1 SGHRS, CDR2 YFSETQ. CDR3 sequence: CASSFSGQSGTGELFF. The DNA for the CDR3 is TGCGCCAGCAGCTTTTCAGGGCAGTCGGGCACCGGGGAGCTGTTTTTT.

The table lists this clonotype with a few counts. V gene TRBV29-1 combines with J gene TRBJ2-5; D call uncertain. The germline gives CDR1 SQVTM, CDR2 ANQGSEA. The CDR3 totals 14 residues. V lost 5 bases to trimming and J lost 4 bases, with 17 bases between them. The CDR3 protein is CSVHIGLHGETQYF. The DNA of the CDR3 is TGCAGCGTTCACATTGGTCTTCACGGAGAGACCCAGTACTTC.

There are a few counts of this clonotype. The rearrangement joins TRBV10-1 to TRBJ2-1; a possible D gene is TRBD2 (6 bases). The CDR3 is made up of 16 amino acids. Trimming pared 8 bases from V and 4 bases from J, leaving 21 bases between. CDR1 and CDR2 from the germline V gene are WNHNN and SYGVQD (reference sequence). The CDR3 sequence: CASAEEGMPPYNEQFF. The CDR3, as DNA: TGCGCCAGCGCCGAGGAGGGGATGCCCCCTTACAATGAGCAGTTCTTC.